The 17 T cell receptor beta chains below all came from one sample that was sequenced in a study of cytomegalovirus exposure and HLA in healthy donors. This PCR relied on a set of 60 Vbeta primers and 13 Jbeta primers. Assay: immunoSEQ multiplex PCR; the TCRdb copy retains only in-frame clones and omits some. This table has about 200,000 clones, 70% to 80% appearing once. Sequencing input: PBMCs. The source of these receptors is a male donor in good health and CMV-seropositive.

The chain is built from TRBV5-1 and TRBJ2-5, with a possible D match to TRBD1 (6 bases). The V gene lost 2 bases and the J gene lost 4 bases, with 12 bases spanning the gap. This CDR3 is built from 14 residues. The germline V gene encodes CDR1 SGHRS and CDR2 YFSETQ. The CDR3 is CASSFTRGSETQYF. CDR3 sequence (DNA): TGCGCCAGCAGCTTCACCAGGGGTTCAGAGACCCAGTACTTC.

The rearrangement uses TRBV7-6 and TRBJ1-1; TRBD1 might be the D (6 bases). CDR3 length: 14 residues. CDR1 and CDR2 from the germline V gene are SGHVS and FNYEAQ. Between the trimmed V and J ends, which lost 5 bases and 0 bases, there was a span of 10 bases. This chain's CDR3 is CASSHGQLNTEAFF. CDR3 nucleotide sequence: TGTGCCAGCAGCCACGGACAGTTGAACACTGAAGCTTTCTTT. Full variable domain (remainder filled in from reference TRBV7-6 and TRBJ1-1): GAGVSQSPRYKVTKRGQDVALRCDPISGHVSLYWYRQALGQGPEFLTYFNYEAQQDKSGLPNDRFSAERPEGSISTLTIQRTEQRDSAMYRCASSHGQLNTEAFFGQGTRLTVV.

The chain carries TRBV7-8 and TRBJ2-7; D call uncertain. The germline CDR1 and CDR2 sequences are SGHVS and FQNEAQ. This CDR3 region has 14 residues. Trimming shortened V by 5 bases and J by 1 base, and 12 bases separated the two germline ends. CDR3 sequence reads: CASSLNALSYEQYF. CDR3 in DNA: TGTGCCAGCAGCCTGAATGCGCTTTCCTACGAGCAGTACTTC.

As to this clone: Other DNA sequences of this sample code for an identical CDR3. The genes are TRBV19 and TRBJ2-5, with 11 bases that match TRBD2. Germline CDR1 is LNHDA and CDR2 is SQIVND (reference sequence). With 5 bases clipped from V and 4 bases from J, the junction kept 6 bases outside the gene matches. CDR3 length: 15 residues. The CDR3 is CASSGLAGGRETQYF. The CDR3 region has the DNA TGTGCCAGTAGTGGGCTAGCGGGAGGTCGAGAGACCCAGTACTTC.

This clone showed up just a few times. The genes are TRBV7-2 and TRBJ1-2, with 9 bases identical to TRBD1. V trimming: 3 bases; J trimming: 3 bases; junction bases outside the gene matches: 5. Germline V CDR1 and CDR2: SGHTA, FQGNSA. The CDR3 has 15 amino acids. The CDR3 sequence is CASSFGDRDYYGYTF. For the CDR3, the DNA is TGTGCCAGCAGCTTCGGGGACAGGGATTACTATGGCTACACCTTC.

The chain couples TRBV5-5 to TRBJ2-5; TRBD2 agrees at 7 bases. After removal of 7 bases from V and 4 bases from J, the junction contained 10 bases not matched to a gene. The CDR3 contains 14 residues. Germline V gene data show CDR1 as SGHKS and CDR2 as YYEKEE (reference sequence). CDR3 protein: CASRQAGRGETQYF. CDR3 coding DNA: TGTGCCAGCCGACAAGCGGGGAGGGGAGAGACCCAGTACTTC.

This clone appeared once. The V call is TRBV7-3, the J call TRBJ1-1; D is possibly TRBD1 (6 bases). The V and J ends lost 4 bases and 1 base respectively, with 10 bases between them. CDR1 and CDR2 (germline): SGHTA, FQGTGA. The CDR3 length is 14 residues. The CDR3 loop is CASSWTVKNTEAFF. The CDR3 nucleotides are TGTGCCAGCAGCTGGACAGTGAAGAACACTGAAGCTTTCTTT.

The V and J genes are TRBV27 and TRBJ1-1, with 7 bases lining up with TRBD1. J was trimmed by 4 bases and V by 5 bases; bases with no gene match: 7. CDR3 length: 14 amino acids. Germline V gene sequence: CDR1 MNHEY, CDR2 SMNVEV (reference sequence). CDR3 residues: CASSPTGVSTEAFF. CDR3 sequence (DNA): TGTGCCAGCAGTCCCACAGGGGTAAGCACTGAAGCTTTCTTT.

The gene calls are TRBV7-2 and TRBJ2-5, with TRBD1 as a possible D gene (7 bases). TRBJ2-7 explains the end of the DNA better; the J call may be wrong. The germline gives CDR1 SGHTA, CDR2 FQGNSA. This CDR3 comprises 15 residues. The CDR3 spells CASTEAGTAVYEQYF. The CDR3 region has the DNA TGTGCCAGCACCGAGGCGGGGACAGCAGTCTACGAGCAGTACTTC.

The chain employs TRBV4-2 and TRBJ2-7, with 7 bases lining up with TRBD2. The CDR3 runs to 16 residues. Trimming at V came to 1 base and at J to 4 bases, leaving 10 bases not matched to a gene. The germline V gene encodes CDR1 LGHNA and CDR2 YNFKEQ. CDR3 coding DNA: TGTGCCAGCAGCCAAGGGGCCGGCGGGAGTAGGTACGAGCAGTACTTC. Amino acid sequence: CASSQGAGGSRYEQYF.

The gene calls are TRBV7-9 and TRBJ2-7; possible D gene TRBD2, 5 bases. Germline CDR1 reads SEHNR; CDR2 reads FQNEAQ (reference sequence). CDR3 size: 14 residues. Trimming took off 4 bases at V and 3 bases at J, with 13 bases between the two ends. The CDR3 DNA follows: TGTGCCAGCAGCTCACAAAGAGGGTACTACGAGCAGTACTTC. The encoded protein is CASSSQRGYYEQYF.

The chain employs TRBV4-3 and TRBJ1-2; 9 nucleotides agree with TRBD1. CDR1 and CDR2 (germline): LGHNA, YSLEER. V dropped 2 bases and J dropped 6; count of bases not matched to a gene: 7. The CDR3 runs 15 residues. CDR3 coding DNA: TGCGCCAGCAGCCAAACACGGGACAGGGTTCATGGCTACACCTTC. Its protein product is CASSQTRDRVHGYTF.

This clone showed up just once. The chain has TRBV7-6 and TRBJ1-5; possible D gene TRBD1, 6 bases. Trimming took off 1 base at V and 7 bases at J, with 14 bases between the two ends. Per germline, CDR1 SGHVS and CDR2 FNYEAQ. The CDR3 is made up of 15 amino acids. The CDR3: CASSLVVGGGQPQHF. The DNA for the CDR3 is TGTGCCAGCAGCTTAGTGGTAGGGGGTGGCCAGCCCCAGCATTTT.

V gene TRBV18 combines with J gene TRBJ1-6; D not certain. V was shortened by 2 bases and J by 5 bases, with 10 bases between the two germline ends. The CDR3 spans 15 residues. Germline lookup yields CDR1 KGHSH and CDR2 LQKENI. CDR3 sequence: CASSPGQVDNSPLHF. The CDR3 DNA sequence: TGTGCCAGCTCACCAGGGCAGGTCGATAATTCACCCCTCCACTTT.

This clone showed up just a few times. The chain is built from TRBV11-1 and TRBJ1-1; D not resolved. CDR1 is SGHAT and CDR2 is FQDESV in the germline V gene (reference sequence). The CDR3 contains 14 residues. Trimming removed 0 bases from V and 5 bases from J, with 10 bases in between. Here the CDR3 reads CASSLAGVRTEAFF. CDR3 in DNA: TGTGCCAGCAGCTTAGCCGGGGTGAGAACTGAAGCTTTCTTT.

The V and J genes are TRBV20-1 and TRBJ2-7, with D possibly matching TRBD2 (5 bases). The CDR3 extends over 11 amino acids. Trimming pared 2 bases from V and 6 bases from J, leaving 8 bases between. Germline-derived CDR1 and CDR2 are DFQATT and SNEGSKA (reference sequence). The CDR3 loop reads CSARRGGEQYF. In nucleotides, the CDR3 is TGCAGTGCTAGACGGGGTGGCGAGCAGTACTTC.

The V call is TRBV12-5, the J call TRBJ2-5; a weak D match, TRBD1 (6 bases). With the DNA end fitting TRBJ2-7 better, the J assignment may be wrong. The germline V gene encodes CDR1 LGHNT and CDR2 FRNRAP. The CDR3 is made up of 12 amino acids. The CDR3: CASGPDSYEQYF. CDR3 nucleotide sequence: TGTGCTAGTGGTCCGGACAGCTACGAGCAGTACTTC.